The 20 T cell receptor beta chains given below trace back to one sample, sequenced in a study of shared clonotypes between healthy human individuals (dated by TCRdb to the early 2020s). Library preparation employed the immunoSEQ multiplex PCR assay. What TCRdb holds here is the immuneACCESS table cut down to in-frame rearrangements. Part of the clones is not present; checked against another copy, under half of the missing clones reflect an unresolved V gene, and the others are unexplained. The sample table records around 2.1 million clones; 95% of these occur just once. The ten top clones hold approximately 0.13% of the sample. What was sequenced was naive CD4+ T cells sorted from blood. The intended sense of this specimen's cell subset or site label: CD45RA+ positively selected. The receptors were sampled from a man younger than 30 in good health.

CDR3 sequence: CATSRVTLAGWRGQYF. CDR3 sequence (DNA): TGTGCCACCAGCAGAGTTACTCTAGCGGGATGGCGCGGGCAGTACTTC. The rearrangement uses TRBV15 and TRBJ2-7; TRBD2 agrees at 9 bases. Germline trimming cut 1 base from V and 9 bases from J; bases unmatched to any gene: 13. The CDR3 covers 16 residues. CDR1 and CDR2 (germline): LNHNV, YYDKDF (reference sequence).

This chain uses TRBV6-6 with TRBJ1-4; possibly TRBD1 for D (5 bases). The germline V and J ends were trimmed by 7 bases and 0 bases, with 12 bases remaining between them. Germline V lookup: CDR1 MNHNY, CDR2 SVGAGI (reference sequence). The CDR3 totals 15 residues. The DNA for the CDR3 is TGTGCCAGCACTCCTCCGGGGGCAACTAATGAAAAACTGTTTTTT. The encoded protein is CASTPPGATNEKLFF.

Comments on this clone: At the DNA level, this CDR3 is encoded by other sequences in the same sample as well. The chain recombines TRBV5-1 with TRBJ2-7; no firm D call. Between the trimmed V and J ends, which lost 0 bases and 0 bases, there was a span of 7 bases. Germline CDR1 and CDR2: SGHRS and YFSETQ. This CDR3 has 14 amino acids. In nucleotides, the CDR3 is TGCGCCAGCAGCTTGGGACGCAGCTCCTACGAGCAGTACTTC. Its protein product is CASSLGRSSYEQYF.

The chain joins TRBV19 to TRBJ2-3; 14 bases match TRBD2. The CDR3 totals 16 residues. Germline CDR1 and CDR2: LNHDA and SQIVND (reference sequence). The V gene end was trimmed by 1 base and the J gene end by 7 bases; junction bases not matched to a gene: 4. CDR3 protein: CASSIGLAGGKHTQYF. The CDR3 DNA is TGTGCCAGTAGTATAGGACTAGCGGGGGGGAAGCATACGCAGTATTTT.

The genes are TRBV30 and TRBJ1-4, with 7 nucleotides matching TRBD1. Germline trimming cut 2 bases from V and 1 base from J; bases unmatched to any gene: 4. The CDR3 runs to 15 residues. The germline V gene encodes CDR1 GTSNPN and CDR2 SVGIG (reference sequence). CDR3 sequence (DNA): TGTGCCTGGAGTCCCCAGGGGGTAACTAATGAAAAACTGTTTTTT. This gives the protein CAWSPQGVTNEKLFF.

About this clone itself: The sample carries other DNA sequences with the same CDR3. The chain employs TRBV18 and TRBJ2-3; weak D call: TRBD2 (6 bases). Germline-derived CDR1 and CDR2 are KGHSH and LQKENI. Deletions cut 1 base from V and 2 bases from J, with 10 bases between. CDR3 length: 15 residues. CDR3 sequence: CASSPLSGDTDTQYF. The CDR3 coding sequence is TGTGCCAGCTCACCACTTTCGGGGGACACAGATACGCAGTATTTT.

CDR3 nucleotides: TGTGCCAGCAGCTTAACTCCCTTTTTTAGCGGGAGATACGAGACCCAGTACTTC. Its protein product is CASSLTPFFSGRYETQYF. J is TRBJ2-5 and V is TRBV7-2; TRBD2 matches 9 bases. This CDR3 is 18 amino acids long. Germline V gives CDR1 SGHTA, CDR2 FQGNSA. V lost 2 bases, J lost 5 bases, and 15 bases stayed unmatched.

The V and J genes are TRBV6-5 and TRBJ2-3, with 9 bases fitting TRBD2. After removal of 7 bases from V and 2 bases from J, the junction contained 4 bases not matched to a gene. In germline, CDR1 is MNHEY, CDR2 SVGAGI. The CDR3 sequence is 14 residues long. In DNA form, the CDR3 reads TGTGCCAGCACCCGCGGGAGGGTCACAGATACGCAGTATTTT. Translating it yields CASTRGRVTDTQYF.

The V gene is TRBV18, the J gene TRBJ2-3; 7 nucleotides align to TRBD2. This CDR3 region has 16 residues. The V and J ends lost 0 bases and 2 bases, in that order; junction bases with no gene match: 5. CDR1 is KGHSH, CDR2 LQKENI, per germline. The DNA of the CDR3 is TGTGCCAGCTCACCACCGGGGGGACTACACACAGATACGCAGTATTTT. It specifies CASSPPGGLHTDTQYF.

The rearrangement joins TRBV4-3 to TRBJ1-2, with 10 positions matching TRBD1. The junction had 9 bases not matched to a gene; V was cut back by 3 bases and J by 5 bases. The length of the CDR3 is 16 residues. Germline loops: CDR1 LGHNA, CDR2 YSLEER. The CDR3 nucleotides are TGCGCCAGCAGCCAGGATGGACAGGGGGTCGGATATGGCTACACCTTC. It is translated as CASSQDGQGVGYGYTF.

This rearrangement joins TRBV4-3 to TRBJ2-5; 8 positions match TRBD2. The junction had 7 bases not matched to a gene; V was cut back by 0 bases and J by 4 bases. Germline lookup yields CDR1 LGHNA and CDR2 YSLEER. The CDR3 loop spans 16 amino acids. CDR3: CASSQDMLAGGETQYF. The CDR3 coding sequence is TGCGCCAGCAGCCAAGATATGCTAGCGGGTGGAGAGACCCAGTACTTC.

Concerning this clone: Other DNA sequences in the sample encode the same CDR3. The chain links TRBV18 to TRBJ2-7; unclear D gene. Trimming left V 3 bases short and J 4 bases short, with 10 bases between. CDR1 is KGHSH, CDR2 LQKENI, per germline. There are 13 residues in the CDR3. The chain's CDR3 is CASSPGNSYEQYF. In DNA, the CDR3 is TGTGCCAGCTCACCGGGAAACTCGTACGAGCAGTACTTC.

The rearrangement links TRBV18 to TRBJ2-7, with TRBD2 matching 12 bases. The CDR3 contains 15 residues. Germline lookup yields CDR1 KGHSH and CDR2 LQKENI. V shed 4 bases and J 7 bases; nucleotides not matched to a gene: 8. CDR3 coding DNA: TGTGCCAGCTCACGAGCCCGACTAGCGGGAGAAGAGCAGTACTTC. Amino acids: CASSRARLAGEEQYF.

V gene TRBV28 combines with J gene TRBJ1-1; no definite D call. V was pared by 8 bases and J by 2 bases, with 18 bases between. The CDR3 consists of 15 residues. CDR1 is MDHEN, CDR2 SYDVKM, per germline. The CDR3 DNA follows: TGTGCCAGCGACCTTCGGGGTCGACCAAACACTGAAGCTTTCTTT. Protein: CASDLRGRPNTEAFF.

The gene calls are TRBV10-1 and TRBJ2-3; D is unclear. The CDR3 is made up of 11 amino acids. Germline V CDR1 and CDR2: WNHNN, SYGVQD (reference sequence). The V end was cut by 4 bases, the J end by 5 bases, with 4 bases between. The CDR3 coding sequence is TGCGCCAGCAGTGTGGAAGATACGCAGTATTTT. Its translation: CASSVEDTQYF.

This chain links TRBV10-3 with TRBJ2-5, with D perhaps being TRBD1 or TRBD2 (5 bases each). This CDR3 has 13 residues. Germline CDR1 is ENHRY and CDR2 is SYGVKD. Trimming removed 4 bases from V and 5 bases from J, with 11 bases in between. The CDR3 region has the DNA TGTGCCATCAGTGGGGGGTCGGCGGAGACCCAGTACTTC. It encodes CAISGGSAETQYF.

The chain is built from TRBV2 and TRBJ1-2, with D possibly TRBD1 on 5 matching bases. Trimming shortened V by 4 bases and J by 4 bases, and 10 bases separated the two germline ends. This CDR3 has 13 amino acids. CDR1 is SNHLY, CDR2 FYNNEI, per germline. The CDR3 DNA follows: TGTGCCAGCAGTGCGGAAGGGACCTATGGCTACACCTTC. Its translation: CASSAEGTYGYTF.

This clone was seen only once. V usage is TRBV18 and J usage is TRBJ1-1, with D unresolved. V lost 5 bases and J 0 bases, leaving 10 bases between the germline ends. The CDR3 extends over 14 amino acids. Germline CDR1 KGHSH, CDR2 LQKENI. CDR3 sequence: CASSSGQVNTEAFF. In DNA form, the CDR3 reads TGTGCCAGCTCATCTGGGCAGGTGAACACTGAAGCTTTCTTT.

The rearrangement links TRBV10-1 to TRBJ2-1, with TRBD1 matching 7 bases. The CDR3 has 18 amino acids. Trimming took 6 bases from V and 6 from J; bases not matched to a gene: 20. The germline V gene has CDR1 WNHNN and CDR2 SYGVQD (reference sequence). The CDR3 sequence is CASSPYIHRQGEFNEQFF. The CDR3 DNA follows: TGCGCCAGCAGCCCTTACATCCATCGACAGGGAGAGTTCAATGAGCAGTTCTTC.

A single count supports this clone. The CDR3 loop reads CASSENLADTGELFF. Here the CDR3 DNA reads TGTGCCAGCAGTGAGAATCTAGCGGACACCGGGGAGCTGTTTTTT. The chain carries TRBV2 and TRBJ2-2; 7 bases are shared with TRBD2. CDR3 size: 15 residues. CDR1 is SNHLY, CDR2 FYNNEI, per germline. Unmatched junction bases numbered 4, after V lost 3 bases and J lost 3 bases.